In this sample, the clone carrying this T cell receptor (beta chain) turned up a few times. The sample belongs to a study of T-cell memory formation after mild COVID-19. In TCRdb, the 5' RACE reads were re-called with MiXCR into one record per CDR3 protein. The sample includes approximately 150,000 distinct CDR3 sequences, about 14% of them seen just once. The TCR originated in an adult woman who had mild COVID-19 (a few samples of this study predate the infection). Cell type and time point are not known. The sequenced sample consisted of PBMCs or a T cell subset sorted from them (not recorded which).

This CDR3 reads CASSSASQTGSETQYF. The CDR3 region has the DNA TGTGCCAGCAGCTCTGCATCTCAGACAGGGTCGGAGACCCAGTACTTC. The V call is TRBV5-5, the J call TRBJ2-5; 7 nucleotides line up with TRBD1. After removal of 3 bases from V and 5 bases from J, the junction contained 13 bases not matched to a gene. The CDR3 totals 16 residues. Germline loops: CDR1 SGHKS, CDR2 YYEKEE (reference sequence).